The 30 T cell receptor beta chains listed next were all sequenced from one sample in a study of vaccination and CD4 T cells after COVID-19. What these receptors recognize is not known. Indicated treatment: approximately 9-day PBMC culture with coronavirus spike peptide pools or control peptides (ViraFEST assay). Sequencing of the DNA from cultured CD4+ T cells was carried out with the Oncomine TCR Beta short-read assay. TCRdb ran MiXCR on the PCR reads and lists one entry per CDR3 protein. Of approximately 14,000 distinct CDR3 sequences listed, 27% are singletons. The sequenced material came from CD4+ T cells from blood, cultured in vitro. These receptors all come from a human donor who had recovered from COVID-19.

A few counts support this clonotype. This rearrangement joins TRBV4-1 to TRBJ2-5; D is uncertain. This CDR3 region has 13 residues. Germline loops: CDR1 MGHRA, CDR2 YSYEKL. The ends were cut back, 4 bases at V and 2 bases at J, with 8 bases in the middle. CDR3 protein: CASSLGSQETQYF. CDR3 DNA sequence: TGCGCCAGCAGCCTAGGATCACAAGAGACCCAGTACTTC.

There are a few counts of this clonotype. The chain combines TRBV19 with TRBJ1-2; the D gene is possibly TRBD1 (5 bases). CDR3 size: 12 residues. V was pared by 7 bases and J by 3 bases, with 9 bases between. Germline values: CDR1 LNHDA, CDR2 SQIVND (reference sequence). CDR3: CASNGGDYGYTF. The CDR3 DNA is TGTGCCAGTAATGGGGGAGACTATGGCTACACCTTC.

This clonotype appeared a few times. The gene calls are TRBV25-1 and TRBJ2-3; TRBD1 is a possible D gene (6 bases). V lost 4 bases to trimming and J lost 0 bases, with 14 bases between them. This CDR3 spans 16 amino acids. Germline V CDR1 and CDR2: MGHDK, SYGVNS. CDR3 bases: TGTGCCAGCAGTGCCTACAGGGCATCTAGCACAGATACGCAGTATTTT. Translated, it gives CASSAYRASSTDTQYF.

This chain joins TRBV9 and TRBJ1-1; D may be TRBD1 (5 bases). From germline, CDR1 is SGDLS and CDR2 YYNGEE. V was cut by 2 bases and J by 1 base, with 12 bases left in between. The CDR3 loop spans 15 amino acids. The CDR3 DNA follows: TGTGCCAGCAGCGTGTTCGGGACGGCGAACACTGAAGCTTTCTTT. This sequence encodes CASSVFGTANTEAFF.

This clonotype counts as medium-sized. The rearrangement uses TRBV2 and TRBJ1-2; the D is unclear. CDR1 SNHLY and CDR2 FYNNEI come from the germline V gene. There are 12 residues in the CDR3. V was pared by 6 bases and J by 5 bases, with 10 bases between. For the CDR3, the DNA is TGTGCCAGCAGGTCGACGGTATATGGCTACACCTTC. The encoded protein is CASRSTVYGYTF.

V and J are TRBV30 and TRBJ1-5; possible D gene TRBD1, 5 bases. Per germline, CDR1 GTSNPN and CDR2 SVGIG (reference sequence). The CDR3 contains 13 residues. V gave up 0 bases and J gave up 10 bases, with 13 bases separating them. The CDR3 sequence is CAWSVQEGPPQHF. CDR3 sequence (DNA): TGTGCCTGGAGTGTACAGGAGGGGCCTCCCCAGCATTTT.

The chain uses TRBV27 and TRBJ2-7, with 7 bases identical to TRBD1. The CDR3 runs 15 residues. Germline-derived CDR1 and CDR2 are MNHEY and SMNVEV (reference sequence). V lost 5 bases and J lost 2; bases outside the gene matches: 9. DNA of the CDR3: TGTGCCAGCAGTCCGAAGACAGGGACCACCTACGAGCAGTACTTC. Translating it yields CASSPKTGTTYEQYF.

J is TRBJ1-2 and V is TRBV7-7, with 10 positions matching TRBD1. CDR1 and CDR2 (germline): SSHAT, FNYEAQ (reference sequence). V lost 11 bases, J lost 8 bases, and 8 bases stayed unmatched. The CDR3 extends over 12 amino acids. CDR3 nucleotide sequence: TGTGCCGCGGGGGGACAGGGGATAGGCTACACCTTC. Its translation: CAAGGQGIGYTF.

The gene calls are TRBV12-3 or TRBV12-4 and TRBJ1-1; TRBD1 matches at 7 bases. The CDR3 has 13 amino acids. V gave up 3 bases and J gave up 8 bases; unmatched junction bases: 6. The CDR3 is CASSFLTGIEAFF. The DNA for the CDR3 is TGTGCCAGCAGTTTTTTGACAGGGATAGAAGCTTTCTTT.

V is TRBV5-1 and J is TRBJ1-2; 7 positions match TRBD1. Germline CDR1 reads SGHRS; CDR2 reads YFSETQ. V trimming: 8 bases; J trimming: 6 bases; junction bases outside the gene matches: 10. This CDR3 comprises 13 residues. CDR3 in amino acids: CASGQVVEDGYTF. The CDR3, as DNA: TGCGCCAGTGGACAGGTGGTGGAGGATGGCTACACCTTC.

This clonotype was picked up a small number of times. The chain recombines TRBV12-3 or TRBV12-4 with TRBJ2-6; D ambiguous. Trimming removed 5 bases from V and 4 bases from J, with 9 bases in between. The CDR3 has 14 residues. In DNA form, the CDR3 reads TGTGCCAGCAGTAACTCACAGGGGGCCAACGTCCTGACTTTC. Its translation is CASSNSQGANVLTF.

This clonotype was seen a few times. The CDR3 region has the DNA TGTGCCAGCAGCCCCAGATTTAGTAGCACAGATACGCAGTATTTT. Its protein is CASSPRFSSTDTQYF. V is TRBV7-9 and J is TRBJ2-3; D remains ambiguous. Germline V gives CDR1 SEHNR, CDR2 FQNEAQ (reference sequence). This CDR3 has 15 residues. Trimming left V 5 bases short and J 0 bases short, with 12 bases between.

The sample holds a few counts of this clonotype. The chain joins TRBV6-1 to TRBJ2-2, with a possible D match to TRBD1 (6 bases). There are 13 residues in the CDR3. Germline-derived CDR1 and CDR2 are MNHNS and SASEGT. The germline V and J ends were trimmed by 8 bases and 4 bases, with 11 bases remaining between them. CDR3 region: CASRTVTTGELFF. The CDR3 nucleotides read TGTGCCAGCCGGACAGTAACCACCGGGGAGCTGTTTTTT.

This clonotype has just one count. V and J are TRBV6-1 and TRBJ2-7; D unclear. The germline V and J ends were trimmed by 0 bases and 0 bases, with 9 bases remaining between them. CDR1 is MNHNS and CDR2 is SASEGT in the germline V gene. This CDR3 spans 15 amino acids. The CDR3 region has the DNA TGTGCCAGCAGTGAAGCAGGGTCCGGCTCCTACGAGCAGTACTTC. Its protein is CASSEAGSGSYEQYF.

The V and J genes are TRBV10-3 and TRBJ1-1; 8 positions agree with TRBD1. From germline, CDR1 is ENHRY and CDR2 SYGVKD. The trim removed 6 bases at V and 0 bases at J, leaving 6 bases unmatched. CDR3 size: 15 residues. CDR3 region: CAIRAGGKMNTEAFF. CDR3 DNA sequence: TGTGCCATCAGAGCAGGGGGCAAGATGAACACTGAAGCTTTCTTT.

This clonotype was counted only a few times. The V gene is TRBV20-1, the J gene TRBJ1-1; D is perhaps TRBD1 (6 bases). The V end lost 6 bases, the J end lost 10 bases, and 24 bases lay between the germline ends. This CDR3 has 14 amino acids. Germline CDR1 reads DFQATT; CDR2 reads SNEGSKA (reference sequence). The CDR3 is CSAGERGGLRTAFF. In DNA form, the CDR3 reads TGCAGTGCCGGAGAGAGAGGGGGACTCCGGACAGCTTTCTTT.

The J gene is TRBJ1-3, the V gene TRBV4-1; D is unclear. Germline V CDR1 and CDR2: MGHRA, YSYEKL. The V and J ends lost 2 bases and 14 bases respectively, with 19 bases between them. This CDR3 contains 14 residues. In DNA, the CDR3 is TGCGCCAGCAGCCAAATAGGACGGGCGCTCGAAGTATATTTT. Translating it yields CASSQIGRALEVYF.

This clonotype was counted between two and nine times. This chain connects TRBV2 to TRBJ1-4; D unclear. V shed 6 bases and J shed 3 bases, with 20 bases lying between them. CDR3 length: 17 residues. CDR1 is SNHLY, CDR2 FYNNEI, per germline. CDR3: CASRGGLSPAANEKLFF. The CDR3 DNA is TGTGCCAGCAGGGGAGGACTTTCCCCTGCAGCTAATGAAAAACTGTTTTTT.

The rearrangement links TRBV11-2 to TRBJ1-4; TRBD1 matches 7 bases. The CDR3 is made up of 16 amino acids. Germline assignment: CDR1 SGHAT and CDR2 FQNNGV. V was clipped by 5 bases and J by 0 bases; unmatched bases: 6. CDR3 sequence reads: CASSQGQATTNEKLFF. DNA for the CDR3: TGTGCCAGCAGCCAAGGACAGGCTACAACTAATGAAAAACTGTTTTTT.

The gene calls are TRBV20-1 and TRBJ1-1; D unclear. The CDR3 has 14 amino acids. V was shortened by 6 bases and J by 3 bases, with 17 bases between the two germline ends. Germline lookup yields CDR1 DFQATT and CDR2 SNEGSKA (reference sequence). In nucleotides, the CDR3 is TGCAGTGCACTCGTACGAGGACCCGACACTGAAGCTTTCTTT. It specifies CSALVRGPDTEAFF.

The table lists this clonotype with a few counts. CDR3 bases: TGTGCCAGCAGTTTAGGAGGGGGCACAGGCACTGAAGCTTTCTTT. Translated, it gives CASSLGGGTGTEAFF. The chain carries TRBV12-3 or TRBV12-4 and TRBJ1-1; 7 nucleotides align to TRBD1. The CDR3 runs to 15 residues. Trimming at V came to 1 base and at J to 4 bases, leaving 6 bases not matched to a gene.

This clonotype was observed a few times. The J gene is TRBJ2-7, the V gene TRBV19; 12 bases fit TRBD2. The CDR3 sequence is 15 residues long. Looked up from germline, CDR1 is LNHDA and CDR2 is SQIVND (reference sequence). V shed 4 bases, J shed 3 bases, and the junction held 4 bases outside the gene matches. This chain's CDR3 is CASSTVLAGGYEQYF. The CDR3 DNA reads TGTGCCAGTAGTACCGTACTAGCGGGGGGCTACGAGCAGTACTTC.

This clonotype was counted a few times. The V call is TRBV7-2, the J call TRBJ2-1; D unclear. The CDR3 is 14 residues long. Germline V gene lookup returns CDR1 SGHTA and CDR2 FQGNSA. Trimming cost V 3 bases and J 4 bases, with 10 bases left between them. The CDR3 coding sequence is TGTGCCAGCAGCTTGGGCCAGGTTTACAATGAGCAGTTCTTC. It is translated as CASSLGQVYNEQFF.

The V and J genes are TRBV7-7 and TRBJ2-2; D gene uncertain. CDR1 and CDR2 (germline): SSHAT, FNYEAQ (reference sequence). The CDR3 extends over 15 amino acids. With 2 bases removed from V and 1 base from J, the gap between germline ends came to 8 bases. CDR3 in amino acids: CASSLNAGNTGELFF. CDR3 nucleotides: TGTGCCAGCAGCTTAAATGCAGGGAACACCGGGGAGCTGTTTTTT.

The V and J genes are TRBV5-1 and TRBJ2-5, with D perhaps TRBD2 (6 bases). V lost 4 bases, J lost 2 bases, and 18 bases lay in between. This CDR3 region has 16 residues. Germline assignment: CDR1 SGHRS and CDR2 YFSETQ. CDR3 DNA: TGCGCCAGCAGCCCTGCGGCGGGGAGTAGGCAAGAGACCCAGTACTTC. It codes for CASSPAAGSRQETQYF.

This clonotype was seen a few times. V is TRBV6-1 and J is TRBJ1-6; D is ambiguous. The germline CDR1 and CDR2 sequences are MNHNS and SASEGT. CDR3 size: 18 residues. Deletions cut 6 bases from V and 4 bases from J, with 22 bases between. The CDR3 reads CASSGEKRGLRYNSPLHF. CDR3 DNA: TGTGCCAGCAGCGGGGAAAAAAGAGGACTGAGGTATAATTCACCCCTCCACTTT.

The V call is TRBV28, the J call TRBJ1-6; possible D gene TRBD1, 5 bases. Germline V gives CDR1 MDHEN, CDR2 SYDVKM. Trimming left V 3 bases short and J 10 bases short, with 13 bases between. CDR3 size: 14 residues. As DNA, the CDR3 is TGTGCCAGCAGTTTCAGGGTCCGGCAGTCACCCCTCCACTTT. Protein sequence: CASSFRVRQSPLHF.

The chain is built from TRBV14 and TRBJ2-7, with a weak D call TRBD1 (6 bases). CDR3 length: 15 residues. Trimming removed 2 bases from V and 4 bases from J, with 15 bases in between. Germline assignment: CDR1 SGHDN and CDR2 FVKESK. For the CDR3, the DNA is TGTGCCAGCAGCCAACGTCAGGGGATTAATTACGAGCAGTACTTC. As protein: CASSQRQGINYEQYF.

This clonotype came up a few times. The chain couples TRBV19 to TRBJ2-4; D is perhaps TRBD1 (6 bases). Trimming removed 6 bases from V and 0 bases from J, with 24 bases in between. CDR3 length: 19 amino acids. Germline CDR1 LNHDA, CDR2 SQIVND (reference sequence). This chain's CDR3 is CASSTRQATNVLAKNIQYF. DNA for the CDR3: TGTGCCAGTAGCACTCGACAGGCGACAAATGTACTAGCCAAAAACATTCAGTACTTC.

This chain links TRBV6-1 with TRBJ1-1, with D possibly matching TRBD1 (6 bases). The CDR3 has 14 residues. Germline CDR1 and CDR2: MNHNS and SASEGT. The V gene lost 8 bases and the J gene lost 1 base, with 14 bases spanning the gap. The CDR3 spells CASDNRAQNTEAFF. Here the CDR3 DNA reads TGTGCCAGCGATAACAGGGCCCAGAACACTGAAGCTTTCTTT.